This T cell receptor (beta chain) was sequenced during a study of human T cells and chemical hapten exposure. As for the study in general: Small pooled library volume differences chiefly drove per-sample TCR yield variation. Findings of the study overall: No change in TCRs above 1 in 1000 frequency was produced by DPC sensitization. While controls formed fewer of them, expanded TCRs formed significantly more large CDR3 similarity clusters.

This clonotype was detected many times. Antigen specificity is unknown. The germline CDR1 and CDR2 sequences are MNHEY and SVGEGT. Trimming took 2 bases from V and 4 from J, leaving 15 bases between them. CDR3 length equals 16 residues. Regarding time point: pre-sensitization, week 0. Documented treatment: therapeutic diphenylcyclopropenone sensitization with weekly scalp DPC. TCRdb re-derived calls from the RACE reads in MiXCR, one entry per CDR3 protein. The sample has around 300,000 distinct CDR3 sequences, about 7.7% seen once. The TCR was taken from a young man with alopecia areata. Some clones in this sample may be carry-over from other donors' samples. Sequenced material: whole blood, taken in connection with sensitization to the hapten diphenylcyclopropenone (DPC). This rearrangement joins TRBV6-2 or TRBV6-3 to TRBJ1-5; D is perhaps TRBD1 (5 bases). As DNA, the CDR3 is TGTGCCAGCAGTTACGACGAGACCGGGGCGAATCAGCCCCAGCATTTT. Its translation is CASSYDETGANQPQHF.